Only a few counts were recorded for the clone carrying this T cell receptor beta chain. The antigen remains undetermined. CDR1 and CDR2 (germline): SEHNR, FQNEAQ (reference sequence). Unmatched junction bases numbered 11, after V lost 10 bases and J lost 7 bases. There are 14 residues in the CDR3. The data stem from a study of post-analysis software for immune sequencing data. Study summary: Included among the disease courses, which were recorded for the cohort, were relapsing-remitting, secondary progressive and progressive-relapsing multiple sclerosis.

Every TCR beta cDNA library bore unique molecular identifiers. A population of roughly 0.95 to 10 million T cells gave rise to roughly 0.5 million cDNA molecules. TCRdb re-analysed the PCR reads in MiXCR, keeping a single row per CDR3 protein. The sample holds 550,000 to 700,000 distinct CDR3 sequences; 44% are singletons and the top ten take 1.5% to 2%. The study's findings and limits: Roughly five TRBV segments appeared more often in patients than in controls, and TRBV5-6, TRBV5-1 and TRBV20-1 were among these. Comparison with controls showed significantly lower normalized Chao1 diversity in multiple sclerosis patients.

The sequencing sample was made of blood. The clonotype originates from a girl aged 10 to 17 with multiple sclerosis. The chain links TRBV7-9 to TRBJ2-5; 11 bases agree with TRBD2. CDR3 nucleotides: TGTGCCACCGCTGGACTAGCGGGCGCCGGGACCCAGTACTTC. This gives the protein CATAGLAGAGTQYF. Supplemented by reference TRBV7-9 and TRBJ2-5, the full variable domain reads DTGVSQNPRHKITKRGQNVTFRCDPISEHNRLYWYRQTLGQGPEFLTYFQNEAQLEKSRLLSDRFSAERPKGSFSTLEIQRTEQGDSAMYLCATAGLAGAGTQYFGPGTRLLVL.